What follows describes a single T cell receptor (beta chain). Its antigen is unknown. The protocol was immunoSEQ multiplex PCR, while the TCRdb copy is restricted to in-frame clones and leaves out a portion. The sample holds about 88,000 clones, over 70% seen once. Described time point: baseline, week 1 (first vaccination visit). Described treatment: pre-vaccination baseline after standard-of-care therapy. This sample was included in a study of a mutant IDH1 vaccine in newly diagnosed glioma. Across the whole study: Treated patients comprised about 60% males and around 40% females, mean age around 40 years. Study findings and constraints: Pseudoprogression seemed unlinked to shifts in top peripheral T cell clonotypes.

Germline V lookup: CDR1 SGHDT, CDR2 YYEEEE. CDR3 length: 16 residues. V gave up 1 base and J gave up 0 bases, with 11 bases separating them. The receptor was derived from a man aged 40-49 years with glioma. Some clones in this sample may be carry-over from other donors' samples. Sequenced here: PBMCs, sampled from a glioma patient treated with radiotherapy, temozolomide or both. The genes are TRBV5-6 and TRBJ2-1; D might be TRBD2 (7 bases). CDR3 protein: CASSLFRGASYNEQFF. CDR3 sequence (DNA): TGTGCCAGCAGCTTGTTTCGGGGGGCCTCCTACAATGAGCAGTTCTTC.